The rows below give T cell receptor beta chains drawn from one sample of a study of STAT3 mutations in large granular lymphocyte leukemia. The table came from immunoSEQ multiplex PCR; TCRdb's copy has only in-frame clones and leaves some out. This sample yields approximately 8,000 clones, of which roughly 91% are seen a single time; 40% to 50% belongs to the top ten. The sample consisted of peripheral blood mononuclear cells. The receptor set was obtained from a man aged 45 to 65 with T-cell large granular lymphocyte leukemia. Some clones in this sample may be carry-over from other donors' samples. CDR3s include the opening cysteine and the closing phenylalanine or tryptophan. The order of the fields is clone size, V gene, D gene, J gene, CDR3 protein, CDR3 DNA. D genes are given only for firm matches. Clone size, where shown, is once, few, many, or a class for clones that have expanded.

NA	TRBV7-9	NA	TRBJ2-5	CASSVGRFQETQYF	TGTGCCAGCAGCGTCGGGCGGTTCCAAGAGACCCAGTACTTC
NA	TRBV7-9	TRBD1	TRBJ1-4	CASSLEGTAFEKLFF	TGTGCCAGCAGCTTAGAGGGGACAGCGTTCGAAAAACTGTTTTTT
NA	TRBV29-1	NA	TRBJ1-1	CSVAPADTEAFF	TGCAGCGTTGCCCCGGCGGACACTGAAGCTTTCTTT
NA	TRBV5-4	NA	TRBJ2-3	CASSLKGDTQYF	TGTGCCAGCAGCCTGAAGGGGGATACGCAGTATTTT
once	TRBV18	TRBD1	TRBJ1-1	CASSPQVTGEAFF	TGTGCCAGCTCACCACAGGTGACAGGGGAAGCTTTCTTT
NA	TRBV28	NA	TRBJ1-5	CASTWGTQPQHF	TGTGCCAGCACGTGGGGAACTCAGCCCCAGCATTTT
once	TRBV7-2	TRBD1	TRBJ1-1	CASSLAATGVEAFF	TGTGCCAGCAGCTTAGCGGCCACAGGGGTTGAAGCTTTCTTT
once	TRBV7-3	TRBD2	TRBJ2-5	CASSQGLAGPKETQYF	TGTGCCAGCAGCCAGGGACTAGCGGGACCCAAAGAGACCCAGTACTTC
NA	TRBV5-6	NA	TRBJ2-7	CASSLAGEQYF	TGTGCCAGCAGCTTGGCCGGCGAGCAGTACTTC
NA	TRBV27	NA	TRBJ2-2	CASSADFYTGELFF	TGTGCCAGCTCGGCGGACTTTTACACCGGGGAGCTGTTTTTT
NA	TRBV5-1	NA	TRBJ2-7	CASSLEGRVGEQYF	TGCGCCAGCAGCTTGGAGGGGCGGGTGGGCGAGCAGTACTTC